This is a list of T cell receptor beta chains from one sample in a study of cytomegalovirus exposure and HLA in healthy donors. Here immunoSEQ multiplex PCR was the method, and the copy in TCRdb shows in-frame clones only, minus some. The sample comprises fewer than 350,000 clones, 70% to 90% of which are singletons, and approximately 0.94% rests with the top ten. The material sequenced was PBMCs. The receptor source for this set is a young woman in good health and CMV-seronegative. Both conserved end residues are trimmed from each CDR3.

j_call: TRBJ2-6
cdr3_length: 14
v_call: TRBV28
cdr3_aa: ASSFRSASGANVLT

j_call: TRBJ1-2
cdr3_length: 11
v_call: TRBV28
cdr3_aa: ASSGQGERGYT

j_call: TRBJ1-1
cdr3_length: 10
v_call: TRBV5-1
cdr3_aa: ATPERDTEAF

j_call: TRBJ2-7
cdr3_length: 15
v_call: TRBV4-3
cdr3_aa: ASSQDALTGLSYEQY

j_call: TRBJ2-7
cdr3_length: 11
v_call: TRBV25-1
cdr3_aa: ASKKQGSYEQY

j_call: TRBJ2-7
cdr3_length: 14
v_call: TRBV5-1
cdr3_aa: ASRTSLRLASGEQY

j_call: TRBJ1-6
cdr3_length: 13
v_call: TRBV28
cdr3_aa: ASSPGQGLGSPLH

j_call: TRBJ2-3
cdr3_length: 13
v_call: TRBV5-1
cdr3_aa: ASSLYSSDTDTQY

j_call: TRBJ2-7
cdr3_length: 14
v_call: TRBV10-1
cdr3_aa: ASSKETSGNSYEQY

j_call: TRBJ2-7
cdr3_length: 14
v_call: TRBV28
cdr3_aa: ASSLIAVTGTWEQY

j_call: TRBJ2-7
cdr3_length: 9
v_call: TRBV30
cdr3_aa: AWSVDRKQY

j_call: TRBJ2-7
cdr3_length: 10
v_call: TRBV6-6
cdr3_aa: ASSDTRLEQY

j_call: TRBJ1-1
cdr3_length: 13
v_call: TRBV4-1
cdr3_aa: ASSQEYSMNTEAF

j_call: TRBJ2-7
cdr3_length: 13
v_call: TRBV27
cdr3_aa: ASSLKGLAGYEQY

j_call: TRBJ2-6
cdr3_length: 10
v_call: TRBV28
cdr3_aa: ASSTSGFVLT

j_call: TRBJ1-2
cdr3_length: 12
v_call: TRBV6-5
cdr3_aa: ASSPTGVNYGYT

j_call: TRBJ2-1
cdr3_length: 13
v_call: TRBV19
cdr3_aa: ASSKGTSGPVRLF

j_call: TRBJ2-2
cdr3_length: 14
v_call: TRBV9
cdr3_aa: ASSVRSQVNTGELF

j_call: TRBJ2-5
cdr3_length: 13
v_call: TRBV5-6
cdr3_aa: ASSLGTGPLETQY

j_call: TRBJ2-1
cdr3_length: 12
v_call: TRBV7-9
cdr3_aa: ASTIAGTDNEQF

j_call: TRBJ1-2
cdr3_length: 16
v_call: TRBV5-1
cdr3_aa: ASSYPRQGAFGMDGYT

j_call: TRBJ2-1
cdr3_length: 14
v_call: TRBV28
cdr3_aa: ASSPSGLFVRNEQF

j_call: TRBJ2-7
cdr3_length: 13
v_call: TRBV6-5
cdr3_aa: ASSQNGQGIHEQY

j_call: TRBJ2-3
cdr3_length: 14
v_call: TRBV4-1
cdr3_aa: ASSQDGATSTDTQY

j_call: TRBJ2-7
cdr3_length: 13
v_call: TRBV9
cdr3_aa: ASSVSGSSQGEQY

j_call: TRBJ1-1
cdr3_length: 15
v_call: TRBV30
cdr3_aa: AWSYGQGAFRDTEAF

j_call: TRBJ1-2
cdr3_length: 12
v_call: TRBV28
cdr3_aa: ASSLSQAGRTYT

j_call: TRBJ2-1
cdr3_length: 17
v_call: TRBV29-1
cdr3_aa: SVEDLFPSGRAAVKEQF

j_call: TRBJ2-1
cdr3_length: 9
v_call: TRBV7-3
cdr3_aa: ASGVGDEQF

j_call: TRBJ2-3
cdr3_length: 12
v_call: TRBV6-5
cdr3_aa: ASQDRGRGDTQY

j_call: TRBJ1-5
cdr3_length: 12
v_call: TRBV19
cdr3_aa: ASRTGQSNQPQH

j_call: TRBJ2-2
cdr3_length: 12
v_call: TRBV5-6
cdr3_aa: ASSLFGYTGELF

j_call: TRBJ2-2
cdr3_length: 13
v_call: TRBV27
cdr3_aa: ASSGRIANTGELF

j_call: TRBJ1-1
cdr3_length: 11
v_call: TRBV18
cdr3_aa: ASSPRENTEAF

j_call: TRBJ1-5
cdr3_length: 13
v_call: TRBV4-3
cdr3_aa: ASSQSGYSNQPQH

j_call: TRBJ1-2
cdr3_length: 14
v_call: TRBV15
cdr3_aa: ATSRKGDRADYGYT

j_call: TRBJ1-2
cdr3_length: 11
v_call: TRBV25-1
cdr3_aa: ASRNEGHYGYT

j_call: TRBJ2-3
cdr3_length: 12
v_call: TRBV13
cdr3_aa: ASSRTSGIDTQY

j_call: TRBJ1-3
cdr3_length: 13
v_call: TRBV11-2
cdr3_aa: ASSPRDREVNTIY

j_call: TRBJ2-1
cdr3_length: 17
v_call: TRBV28
cdr3_aa: ASSLSASGRVSSYNEQF